The T cell receptor (beta chain) under discussion was sequenced for a study of control samples from healthy donors and cancer patients. CDR1 and CDR2 (germline): GTSNPN, SVGIG (reference sequence). V lost 0 bases to trimming and J lost 7 bases, with 7 bases between them. The CDR3 is 13 amino acids. The method was immunoSEQ multiplex PCR; TCRdb's version includes in-frame clones alone and lacks a portion of them. The sample lists around 120,000 clones, more than 75% occurring once. On this clone: Other DNA sequences from this sample encode an identical CDR3 as well.

Sequenced material: blood. This clonotype was obtained from a man aged 40-49 years in good health. This chain connects TRBV30 to TRBJ1-6; D might be TRBD1 (6 bases). DNA of the CDR3: TGTGCCTGGAGTGTCCAGGGGAATTCACCCCTCCACTTT. It yields the protein CAWSVQGNSPLHF.